These 19 T cell receptor beta chains originate from one sample sequenced in a study of cytomegalovirus exposure and HLA in healthy donors. Vbeta (60) and Jbeta (13) primers were used in the PCR. Sequenced by immunoSEQ multiplex PCR; TCRdb stores in-frame clones only, minus some. The table has about 190,000 clones, roughly four fifths seen once. The sample was PBMCs. The receptors were sampled from a woman younger than 35 in good health and CMV-seronegative.

The chain links TRBV4-2 to TRBJ2-7; 9 bases agree with TRBD1. CDR3 size: 16 residues. Germline V gene lookup returns CDR1 LGHNA and CDR2 YNFKEQ. J gave up 2 bases and V 1 base, and 6 bases lay outside the gene matches. CDR3 residues: CASSQGRGTGTYEQYF. In DNA form, the CDR3 reads TGTGCCAGCAGCCAAGGAAGAGGGACAGGGACCTACGAGCAGTACTTC.

The chain carries TRBV19 and TRBJ2-4; TRBD1 matches at 8 bases. J lost 5 bases, V lost 5 bases, and 14 bases had no gene match. The CDR3 consists of 17 residues. Per germline, CDR1 LNHDA and CDR2 SQIVND (reference sequence). CDR3 residues: CASSLSFHTGGENIQYF. The DNA for the CDR3 is TGTGCCAGTAGTCTTTCCTTCCATACAGGGGGAGAAAACATTCAGTACTTC. The full variable domain, in which reference TRBV19 and TRBJ2-4 provide the parts outside the CDR3, is DGGITQSPKYLFRKEGQNVTLSCEQNLNHDAMYWYRQDPGQGLRLIYYSQIVNDFQKGDIAEGYSVSREKKESFPLTVTSAQKNPTAFYLCASSLSFHTGGENIQYFGAGTRLSVL.

The rearrangement joins TRBV7-9 to TRBJ2-2; perhaps TRBD2 as D (6 bases). The V gene's germline CDR1 is SEHNR and CDR2 FQNEAQ (reference sequence). Deletions cut 5 bases from V and 4 bases from J, with 11 bases between. CDR3 length: 14 amino acids. CDR3 loop: CASSPLGGTGELFF. In DNA form, the CDR3 reads TGTGCCAGCAGCCCTTTGGGGGGCACCGGGGAGCTGTTTTTT.

This chain joins TRBV10-3 and TRBJ2-3, with D perhaps TRBD1 (6 bases). This CDR3 is 13 amino acids long. Germline V gene data show CDR1 as ENHRY and CDR2 as SYGVKD. Trimming took off 7 bases at V and 2 bases at J, with 10 bases between the two ends. The CDR3 protein is CAIMGALTDTQYF. The DNA for the CDR3 is TGTGCCATCATGGGGGCACTCACAGATACGCAGTATTTT.

The V call is TRBV28, the J call TRBJ1-1; no clear D gene. The V end lost 2 bases, the J end lost 1 base, and 2 bases lay between the germline ends. CDR3 length: 12 residues. Germline V CDR1 and CDR2: MDHEN, SYDVKM. CDR3 nucleotide sequence: TGTGCCAGCAGTTTACAGAACACTGAAGCTTTCTTT. Protein sequence: CASSLQNTEAFF.

The chain couples TRBV6-5 to TRBJ2-7; 7 nucleotides agree with TRBD1. With 5 bases clipped from V and 4 bases from J, the junction kept 11 bases outside the gene matches. CDR3 length equals 15 residues. Germline-derived CDR1 and CDR2 are MNHEY and SVGAGI. This CDR3 reads CASSPSRDSRYEQYF. DNA for the CDR3: TGTGCCAGCAGTCCCTCCAGGGACAGCCGTTACGAGCAGTACTTC.

This chain joins TRBV5-1 and TRBJ2-7, with 11 bases aligning to TRBD1. The CDR3 length is 15 residues. Germline V gene data show CDR1 as SGHRS and CDR2 as YFSETQ. V trimming: 1 base; J trimming: 2 bases; junction bases outside the gene matches: 2. DNA for the CDR3: TGCGCCAGCAGCTTGACGGGACAGGGGGCCTACGAGCAGTACTTC. Translating it yields CASSLTGQGAYEQYF.

The chain links TRBV7-3 to TRBJ2-5; 12 bases match TRBD2. The CDR3 is 14 residues long. Looked up from germline, CDR1 is SGHTA and CDR2 is FQGTGA. J was trimmed by 5 bases and V by 5 bases; bases with no gene match: 3. CDR3 sequence (DNA): TGTGCCAGCAGCCGACTAGCGGGAGAGGAGACCCAGTACTTC. This encodes CASSRLAGEETQYF.

This clone has more than one count but fewer than ten. This chain links TRBV7-2 with TRBJ2-7, with 10 bases fitting TRBD1. Germline V lookup: CDR1 SGHTA, CDR2 FQGNSA. The junction had 2 bases not matched to a gene; V was cut back by 1 base and J by 2 bases. CDR3 length equals 15 residues. DNA of the CDR3: TGTGCCAGCAGCTTAGGGGGGACAGGGGCCTACGAGCAGTACTTC. Translating gives CASSLGGTGAYEQYF. Using reference TRBV7-2 and TRBJ2-7 for the parts outside the CDR3, the full variable domain is GAGVSQSPSNKVTEKGKDVELRCDPISGHTALYWYRQSLGQGLEFLIYFQGNSAPDKSGLPSDRFSAERTGGSVSTLTIQRTQQEDSAVYLCASSLGGTGAYEQYFGPGTRLTVT.

The rearrangement uses TRBV6-5 and TRBJ1-2; D call uncertain. The ends were cut back, 2 bases at V and 2 bases at J, with 12 bases in the middle. There are 15 residues in the CDR3. Germline-derived CDR1 and CDR2 are MNHEY and SVGAGI. CDR3 in amino acids: CASSYATGRNYGYTF. The CDR3 coding sequence is TGTGCCAGCAGTTACGCGACCGGGAGGAACTATGGCTACACCTTC.

CDR3 coding DNA: TGTGCCAGCAGCTTTAACAGGGGCGCCTACAATGAGCAGTTCTTC. Its protein is CASSFNRGAYNEQFF. The V gene is TRBV5-8, the J gene TRBJ2-1; 7 bases line up with TRBD1. This CDR3 is built from 15 residues. V lost 2 bases to trimming and J lost 2 bases; unmatched junction nucleotides: 4. Germline assignment: CDR1 SGHTS and CDR2 YDEGEE.

The genes are TRBV28 and TRBJ1-1; D may be TRBD1 (6 bases). This CDR3 has 15 amino acids. CDR1 and CDR2 from the germline V gene are MDHEN and SYDVKM. Trimming left V 4 bases short and J 1 base short, with 13 bases between. The CDR3 sequence: CASSSPPRGNTEAFF. CDR3 in DNA: TGTGCCAGCAGTTCACCGCCCAGGGGGAACACTGAAGCTTTCTTT.

The chain couples TRBV19 to TRBJ2-7, with 9 bases that match TRBD1. The V gene's germline CDR1 is LNHDA and CDR2 SQIVND (reference sequence). The CDR3 covers 15 residues. The trim removed 6 bases at V and 5 bases at J, leaving 11 bases unmatched. CDR3 nucleotide sequence: TGTGCCAGTAGCATCACGGGACAGGGTTTTGACGAGCAGTACTTC. Translated: CASSITGQGFDEQYF.

The chain links TRBV28 to TRBJ1-3; D not certain. The CDR3 consists of 14 residues. The germline V gene has CDR1 MDHEN and CDR2 SYDVKM. The germline V and J ends were trimmed by 2 bases and 2 bases, with 7 bases remaining between them. In DNA form, the CDR3 reads TGTGCCAGCAGTTTACAGGAGGCTGGAAACACCATATATTTT. Translation: CASSLQEAGNTIYF. Filled out from reference TRBV28 and TRBJ1-3, the complete variable domain reads DVKVTQSSRYLVKRTGEKVFLECVQDMDHENMFWYRQDPGLGLRLIYFSYDVKMKEKGDIPEGYSVSREKKERFSLILESASTNQTSMYLCASSLQEAGNTIYFGEGSWLTVV.

The gene calls are TRBV5-1 and TRBJ2-7; D gene uncertain. Trimming took 0 bases from V and 2 from J, leaving 15 bases between them. This CDR3 is built from 16 residues. From germline, CDR1 is SGHRS and CDR2 YFSETQ. The chain's CDR3 is CASSLEGGLRTYEQYF. For the CDR3, the DNA is TGCGCCAGCAGCTTGGAAGGCGGCCTTCGGACCTACGAGCAGTACTTC.

The chain employs TRBV6-4 and TRBJ1-6, with 8 bases matching TRBD1. The ends lost 5 bases at V and 8 bases at J; junction bases unmatched: 5. The CDR3 runs 14 residues. In germline, CDR1 is MRHNA, CDR2 SNTAGT. CDR3 DNA: TGTGCCAGCAGTCGGACAGGGTCGGATTCACCCCTCCACTTT. Translating gives CASSRTGSDSPLHF.

The V and J genes are TRBV7-9 and TRBJ1-2, with TRBD1 identical over 7 bases. Germline CDR1 reads SEHNR; CDR2 reads FQNEAQ (reference sequence). V shed 1 base, J shed 4 bases, and the junction held 3 bases outside the gene matches. This CDR3 comprises 14 residues. The CDR3 is CASSLEGGFYGYTF. Here the CDR3 DNA reads TGTGCCAGCAGCTTAGAAGGGGGCTTCTATGGCTACACCTTC.

The J gene is TRBJ2-1, the V gene TRBV7-9; no clear D gene. From germline, CDR1 is SEHNR and CDR2 FQNEAQ (reference sequence). The V end was cut by 4 bases, the J end by 8 bases, with 15 bases between. CDR3 length: 14 residues. The CDR3 coding sequence is TGTGCCAGCAGCTCCATTGCCGGAGTCGATGAGCAGTTCTTC. Protein: CASSSIAGVDEQFF.

Only one count was recorded for this clone. This chain joins TRBV6-5 and TRBJ2-3, with 10 bases identical to TRBD2. Germline V gene data show CDR1 as MNHEY and CDR2 as SVGAGI. This CDR3 has 15 amino acids. With V trimmed by 11 bases and J by 1 base, 9 bases remained unmatched. As DNA, the CDR3 is TGTGCCTCCCGGGGCCTAGCGGGGGGCACAGATACGCAGTATTTT. Translation: CASRGLAGGTDTQYF.